This passage covers 19 T cell receptor beta chains from one sample sequenced in a study of glioma-infiltrating T cells. Amplification of TCR alpha and beta CDR3 regions from RNA used iRepertoire nested multiplex PCR. TCRdb fed the multiplex PCR reads into MiXCR, producing one record per CDR3 protein. The data show about 180,000 distinct CDR3 sequences, with around 45% seen just once and around 4.9% held by the top ten. Specimen: glioma tissue, nonneoplastic brain tissue, or PBMCs (not recorded which). The receptors were sampled from a human donor with low-grade glioma or glioblastoma, undergoing nonglioma brain surgery, or in good health (not recorded which).

The rearrangement joins TRBV2 to TRBJ2-3; TRBD2 matches at 11 bases. In germline, CDR1 is SNHLY, CDR2 FYNNEI. The CDR3 covers 16 residues. V shed 4 bases and J 0 bases; nucleotides not matched to a gene: 3. For the CDR3, the DNA is TGTGCCAGCAGTGGAAGGACTAGCGGGAGCACAGATACGCAGTATTTT. Residues: CASSGRTSGSTDTQYF.

This clonotype was recorded many times. J is TRBJ2-7 and V is TRBV20-1, with a tentative D call TRBD1 (6 bases). This CDR3 comprises 14 residues. The V end lost 4 bases, the J end lost 1 base, and 14 bases lay between the germline ends. Germline V gives CDR1 DFQATT, CDR2 SNEGSKA (reference sequence). The CDR3 DNA reads TGCAGTGCTACCCCTCTACAGGGTTCCTACGAGCAGTACTTC. Protein: CSATPLQGSYEQYF.

Only a few counts were recorded for this clonotype. This rearrangement joins TRBV7-9 to TRBJ2-1; 13 bases match TRBD2. The trim removed 4 bases at V and 8 bases at J, leaving 14 bases unmatched. The CDR3 contains 18 residues. The germline gives CDR1 SEHNR, CDR2 FQNEAQ (reference sequence). The CDR3 sequence: CASSSGRELAGGLDEQFF. The CDR3 nucleotides are TGTGCCAGCAGCTCCGGTAGAGAACTAGCGGGAGGGCTCGATGAGCAGTTCTTC.

Many counts were recorded for this clonotype. This chain uses TRBV6-6 with TRBJ1-1, with a tentative D call TRBD1 (6 bases). CDR3 length: 15 amino acids. Germline V gene sequence: CDR1 MNHNY, CDR2 SVGAGI (reference sequence). V was pared by 0 bases and J by 10 bases, with 18 bases between. The CDR3 DNA reads as TGTGCCAGCAGTTACTCGATAATTAGGGGGGGGCGAGCTTTCTTT. This gives the protein CASSYSIIRGGRAFF.

In its sample, this clonotype was seen a few times. The gene calls are TRBV9 and TRBJ1-1; TRBD1 is a possible D gene (5 bases). The germline V gene encodes CDR1 SGDLS and CDR2 YYNGEE. V lost 0 bases, J lost 10 bases, and 13 bases lay in between. The CDR3 runs to 13 residues. CDR3 sequence: CASSVVLDTAAFF. The DNA of the CDR3 is TGTGCCAGCAGCGTAGTTTTGGACACGGCAGCTTTCTTT.

Note on this clonotype: A read error may account for a junction end that differs from germline. CDR3 in amino acids: CASSPAGGGTSRF. The CDR3 DNA reads as TGTGCCAGCAGCCCCGCGGGAGGCGGGACCAGTCGCTTC. The chain recombines TRBV11-2 with TRBJ2-1; 8 bases agree with TRBD2. The CDR3 is made up of 13 amino acids. CDR1 is SGHAT and CDR2 is FQNNGV in the germline V gene.

The CDR3 DNA follows: TGTGCCGAGGGGCCCAGCCTCCGGATGGGTGGCTACACCTTC. Its translation: CAEGPSLRMGGYTF. The chain joins TRBV2 to TRBJ1-2; D might be TRBD1 (5 bases). V shed 11 bases and J shed 7 bases, with 23 bases lying between them. CDR1 is SNHLY and CDR2 is FYNNEI in the germline V gene. The CDR3 contains 14 residues. The variable domain in full, completed from reference TRBV2 and TRBJ1-2, reads EPEVTQTPSHQVTQMGQEVILRCVPISNHLYFYWYRQILGQKVEFLVSFYNNEISEKSEIFDDQFSVERPDGSNFTLKIRSTKLEDSAMYFCAEGPSLRMGGYTFGSGTRLTVV.

This clonotype was observed at least ten times. This chain connects TRBV2 to TRBJ1-3; D uncertain. This CDR3 comprises 12 residues. Germline CDR1 reads SNHLY; CDR2 reads FYNNEI. Trimming took off 6 bases at V and 3 bases at J, with 6 bases between the two ends. CDR3 loop: CASRELGNTIYF. CDR3 coding DNA: TGTGCCAGCAGGGAGCTTGGAAACACCATATATTTT.

Remarks on this clonotype: A much larger clone differs by one base, so this may be a read error. The genes are TRBV28 and TRBJ2-3, with 8 bases lining up with TRBD1. The germline gives CDR1 MDHEN, CDR2 SYDVKM. The CDR3 is made up of 15 amino acids. J was trimmed by 8 bases and V by 8 bases; bases with no gene match: 15. The CDR3 coding sequence is TGTGCCAGCGCTCTTGACAGGGGCCGCTGGGTTACGCAGTATTTT. Its translation is CASALDRGRWVTQYF.

Many counts were recorded for this clonotype. The chain couples TRBV6-1 to TRBJ1-1; 7 nucleotides align to TRBD1. The CDR3 runs 15 residues. Germline V gives CDR1 MNHNS, CDR2 SASEGT. Germline trimming cut 6 bases from V and 3 bases from J; bases unmatched to any gene: 10. The CDR3 sequence: CASSSLRGRDTEAFF. As DNA, the CDR3 is TGTGCCAGCAGCAGCCTCAGGGGGAGAGACACTGAAGCTTTCTTT.

This clonotype was recorded a few times. This rearrangement joins TRBV19 to TRBJ2-2, with D possibly being TRBD1 or TRBD2 (5 bases each). V gave up 7 bases and J gave up 1 base, with 13 bases separating them. The germline V gene has CDR1 LNHDA and CDR2 SQIVND (reference sequence). The CDR3 runs to 15 residues. CDR3: CASMSGTVNTGELFF. As DNA, the CDR3 is TGTGCCAGTATGTCAGGGACGGTGAACACCGGGGAGCTGTTTTTT.

This clonotype appeared many times. The CDR3 region has the DNA TGTGCCAGCAGCTCCGTGAGGCAAGAGACCCAGTACTTC. Protein product: CASSSVRQETQYF. The chain carries TRBV7-2 and TRBJ2-5; D not resolved. CDR3 size: 13 residues. Germline CDR1 and CDR2: SGHTA and FQGNSA. Trimming left V 4 bases short and J 2 bases short, with 8 bases between.

A word on this clonotype: The CDR3 end shows no conserved phenylalanine or tryptophan, and so a read error is likely. The chain employs TRBV6-6 and TRBJ1-3; maybe TRBD1 (5 bases). V dropped 2 bases and J dropped 1 base, with 9 bases sitting between them. The CDR3 sequence is 15 residues long. Germline V gene lookup returns CDR1 MNHNY and CDR2 SVGAGI (reference sequence). CDR3 coding DNA: TGTGCCAGCAGTTACACCAGGGAGTCTGGAAACACCATATATCTT. It encodes CASSYTRESGNTIYL.

This clonotype was found many times. The rearrangement links TRBV2 to TRBJ2-3, with D perhaps matching TRBD1 or TRBD2 (5 bases each). CDR1 and CDR2 (germline): SNHLY, FYNNEI. The CDR3 contains 14 residues. Deletions cut 2 bases from V and 2 bases from J, with 8 bases between. The CDR3 DNA follows: TGTGCCAGCAGTGAAACGGGGCACACAGATACGCAGTATTTT. Its translation: CASSETGHTDTQYF.

Comment on this clonotype: An end of the junction differs from the germline gene, which may be a read error. V is TRBV6-1 and J is TRBJ2-1; D could derive from TRBD1 or TRBD2 (6 bases each). CDR1 MNHNS and CDR2 SASEGT come from the germline V gene. The CDR3 runs 14 residues. The CDR3 DNA reads as TGTGCCAGCAGTGTAACGGGGGCCTACAACGAGCAGTTCTTC. It specifies CASSVTGAYNEQFF.

V usage is TRBV30 and J usage is TRBJ2-1; D may be TRBD1 (5 bases). V lost 4 bases, J lost 5 bases, and 12 bases lay in between. Germline V gives CDR1 GTSNPN, CDR2 SVGIG (reference sequence). This CDR3 region has 13 residues. In DNA, the CDR3 is TGTGCCTGGAACCTTCTGACAGACAATGAGCAGTTCTTC. It yields the protein CAWNLLTDNEQFF.

This clonotype was found many times. This chain uses TRBV27 with TRBJ1-6, with 9 bases fitting TRBD1. Germline CDR1 reads MNHEY; CDR2 reads SMNVEV (reference sequence). The CDR3 length is 14 residues. Germline trimming cut 5 bases from V and 13 bases from J; bases unmatched to any gene: 9. The CDR3 protein is CASSPGQGSWPLHF. DNA of the CDR3: TGTGCCAGCAGTCCGGGACAGGGCAGTTGGCCCCTCCACTTT.

This clonotype was recorded a few times. This chain connects TRBV4-2 to TRBJ2-7; 7 bases match TRBD2. The CDR3 consists of 18 residues. V shed 0 bases, J shed 2 bases, and the junction held 13 bases outside the gene matches. The germline gives CDR1 LGHNA, CDR2 YNFKEQ. The CDR3 reads CASSQDMPLADLPYEQYF. In DNA form, the CDR3 reads TGTGCCAGCAGCCAAGATATGCCTCTAGCGGACCTCCCCTACGAGCAGTACTTC.

In the case of this clonotype: This sequence may be a read error, since a much larger clone differs from it by one base. The DNA of the CDR3 is TGTGCCAGCGGTGCTACGGGAAAGGCGTCCTACGAGCAGTACTTC. Protein sequence: CASGATGKASYEQYF. The rearrangement uses TRBV28 and TRBJ2-7; tentative D call: TRBD2 (5 bases). The germline CDR1 and CDR2 sequences are MDHEN and SYDVKM. Trimming pared 8 bases from V and 1 base from J, leaving 18 bases between. This CDR3 region has 15 residues.